Listed below are T cell receptor beta chains from one sample, sequenced in a study of OX40 agonist ivuxolimab in advanced cancers. Profiling relied on immunoSEQ multiplex PCR, and the TCRdb table lists in-frame clones only, not all of them. Here the sample spans over 85,000 clones, 90% being singletons. The sequencing used CD4+ or CD8+ T cells sorted from blood, collected in a trial of the OX40 agonist ivuxolimab. The origin of the receptors is an adult with an advanced solid tumor such as melanoma, head and neck, liver or kidney cancer. CDR3s include the opening cysteine and the closing phenylalanine or tryptophan. The D gene is left open where the match is weak. Only some rows state a clone size, as once, few, many or a class for expanded clones.

V gene	D gene	clone size	J gene	CDR3 DNA	CDR3 protein
TRBV30	-	-	TRBJ1-6	TGTGCCTGGAATACGGGAAATTCACCCCTCCACTTT	CAWNTGNSPLHF
TRBV5-1	TRBD1	-	TRBJ1-5	TGCGCCAGCAGCTTGGGGGCAGGGGGTAATCAGCCCCAGCATTTT	CASSLGAGGNQPQHF
TRBV30	-	once	TRBJ2-5	TGTGCCTGGAGTCCCGGTTATCGGGGAGAGACCCAGTACTTC	CAWSPGYRGETQYF
TRBV28	TRBD2	-	TRBJ2-7	TGTGCCAGCAGTTTATGGGCGGGGGGCTACGAGCAGTACTTC	CASSLWAGGYEQYF
TRBV7-2	TRBD2	-	TRBJ2-4	TGTGCCAGCAGCCTTCAGCCGGGACTAGCGGGAGCCAAAAACATTCAGTACTTC	CASSLQPGLAGAKNIQYF
TRBV19	-	-	TRBJ1-2	TGTGCCAGTAATAGAGGGGGTCGAGCTAACTATGGCTACACCTTC	CASNRGGRANYGYTF
TRBV11-3	TRBD2	-	TRBJ2-5	TGTGCCAGCAGCTCAACCCGACTAGCGGGAGGGCCTAAAGTCTTGGAGACCCAGTACTTC	CASSSTRLAGGPKVLETQYF
TRBV7-9	TRBD2	-	TRBJ2-1	TGTGCCAGCAGCTTATACGGACTAGCGGGAGTGGAGCAGTTCTTC	CASSLYGLAGVEQFF
TRBV7-9	TRBD1	-	TRBJ1-2	TGTGCCAGCAGCTTGTCGGAGGGACAGGGTTCCTACACCTTC	CASSLSEGQGSYTF
TRBV28	-	-	TRBJ2-2	TGTGCCAGCTACCGGTCGGCAGGGAGGGAGCTGTTTTTT	CASYRSAGRELFF